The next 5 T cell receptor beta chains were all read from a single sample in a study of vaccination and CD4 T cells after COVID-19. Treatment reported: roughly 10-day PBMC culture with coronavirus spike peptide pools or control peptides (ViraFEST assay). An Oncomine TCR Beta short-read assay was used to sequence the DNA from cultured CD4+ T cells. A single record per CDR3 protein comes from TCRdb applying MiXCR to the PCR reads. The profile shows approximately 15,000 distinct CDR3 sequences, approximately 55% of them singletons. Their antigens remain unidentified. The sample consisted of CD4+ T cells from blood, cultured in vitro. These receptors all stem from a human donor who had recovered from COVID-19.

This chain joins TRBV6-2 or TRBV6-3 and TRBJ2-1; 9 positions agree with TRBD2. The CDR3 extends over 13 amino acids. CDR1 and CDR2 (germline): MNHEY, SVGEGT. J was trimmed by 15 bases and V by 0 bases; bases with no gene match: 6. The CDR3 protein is CASSYSLAGIPFF. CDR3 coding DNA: TGTGCCAGCAGTTACTCCCTAGCGGGGATACCGTTCTTC.

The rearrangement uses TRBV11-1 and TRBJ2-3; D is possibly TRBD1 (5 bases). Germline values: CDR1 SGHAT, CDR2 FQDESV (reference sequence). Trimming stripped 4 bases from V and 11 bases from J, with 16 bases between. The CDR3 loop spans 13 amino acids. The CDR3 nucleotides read TGTGCCAGCAGCTACGTCCAAGGTCAGGGGCAGTATTTT. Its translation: CASSYVQGQGQYF. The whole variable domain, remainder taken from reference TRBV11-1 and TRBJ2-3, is EAEVAQSPRYKITEKSQAVAFWCDPISGHATLYWYRQILGQGPELLVQFQDESVVDDSQLPKDRFSAERLKGVDSTLKIQPAELGDSAMYLCASSYVQGQGQYFGPGTRLTVL.

CDR3 DNA: TGCAGTGCTAGAGATTTTGTAGGCGACAGAAACTACGAGCAGTACTTC. This translates into CSARDFVGDRNYEQYF. The chain has TRBV20-1 and TRBJ2-7; TRBD1 is a possible D gene (5 bases). The V end was cut by 0 bases, the J end by 3 bases, with 18 bases between. Germline V CDR1 and CDR2: DFQATT, SNEGSKA (reference sequence). The CDR3 is 16 residues long.

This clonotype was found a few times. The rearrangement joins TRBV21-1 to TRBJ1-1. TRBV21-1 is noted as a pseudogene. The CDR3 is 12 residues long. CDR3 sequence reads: CAFHDRPSGAFF. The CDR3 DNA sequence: TGTGCCTTTCACGATCGACCCTCCGGGGCTTTCTTT.

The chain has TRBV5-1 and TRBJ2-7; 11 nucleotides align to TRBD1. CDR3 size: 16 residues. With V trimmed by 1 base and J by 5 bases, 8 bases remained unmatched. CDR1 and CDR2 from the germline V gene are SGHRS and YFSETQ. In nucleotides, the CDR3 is TGCGCCAGCAGCTTGTGGGGACAGGGGGAAAGCGACGAGCAGTACTTC. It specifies CASSLWGQGESDEQYF. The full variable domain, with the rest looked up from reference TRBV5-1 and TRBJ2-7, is KAGVTQTPRYLIKTRGQQVTLSCSPISGHRSVSWYQQTPGQGLQFLFEYFSETQRNKGNFPGRFSGRQFSNSRSEMNVSTLELGDSALYLCASSLWGQGESDEQYFGPGTRLTVT.